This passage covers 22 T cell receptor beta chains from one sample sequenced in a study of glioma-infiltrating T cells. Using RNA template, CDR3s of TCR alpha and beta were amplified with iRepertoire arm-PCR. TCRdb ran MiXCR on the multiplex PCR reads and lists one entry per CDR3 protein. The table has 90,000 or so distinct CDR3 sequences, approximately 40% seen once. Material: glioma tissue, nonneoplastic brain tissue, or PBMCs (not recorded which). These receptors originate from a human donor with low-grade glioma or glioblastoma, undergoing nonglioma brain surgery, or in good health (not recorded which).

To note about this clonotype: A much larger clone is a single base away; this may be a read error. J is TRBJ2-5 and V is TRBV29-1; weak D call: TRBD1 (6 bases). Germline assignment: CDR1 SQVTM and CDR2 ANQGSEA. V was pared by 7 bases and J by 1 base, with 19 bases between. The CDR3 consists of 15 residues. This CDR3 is CSAQGGVGFQETQYF. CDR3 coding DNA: TGCAGCGCTCAAGGGGGTGTGGGGTTCCAAGAGACCCAGTACTTC.

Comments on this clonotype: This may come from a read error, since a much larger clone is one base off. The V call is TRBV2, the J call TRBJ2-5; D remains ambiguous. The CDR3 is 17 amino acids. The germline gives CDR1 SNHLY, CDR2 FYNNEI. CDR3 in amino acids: CATTWLIPPPRQETPYF. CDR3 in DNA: TGTGCCACTACCTGGTTGATCCCACCCCCGCGACAAGAGACCCCGTACTTC. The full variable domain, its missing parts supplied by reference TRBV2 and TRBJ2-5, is EPEVTQTPSHQVTQMGQEVILRCVPISNHLYFYWYRQILGQKVEFLVSFYNNEISEKSEIFDDQFSVERPDGSNFTLKIRSTKLEDSAMYFCATTWLIPPPRQETPYFGPGTRLLVL.

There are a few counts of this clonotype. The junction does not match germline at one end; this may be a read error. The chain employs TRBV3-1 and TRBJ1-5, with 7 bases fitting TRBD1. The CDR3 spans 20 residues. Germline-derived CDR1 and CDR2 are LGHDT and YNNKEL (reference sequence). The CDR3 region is CVSSPLRRGGLDWSNQPQHF. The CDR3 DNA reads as TGTGTCAGCAGCCCCCTACGTCGAGGGGGCTTAGATTGGAGCAATCAGCCCCAGCATTTT.

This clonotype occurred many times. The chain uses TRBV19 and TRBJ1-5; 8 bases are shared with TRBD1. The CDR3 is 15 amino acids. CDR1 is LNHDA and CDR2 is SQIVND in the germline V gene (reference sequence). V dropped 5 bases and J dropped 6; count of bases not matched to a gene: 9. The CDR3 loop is CASSLEDREGQPQHF. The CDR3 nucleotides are TGTGCCAGTAGTCTCGAGGACAGGGAAGGTCAGCCCCAGCATTTT.

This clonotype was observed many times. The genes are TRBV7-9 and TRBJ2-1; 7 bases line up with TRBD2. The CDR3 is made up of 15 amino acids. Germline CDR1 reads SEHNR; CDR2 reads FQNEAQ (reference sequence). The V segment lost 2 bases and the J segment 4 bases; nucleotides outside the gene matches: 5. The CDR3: CASSLTGGGYNEQFF. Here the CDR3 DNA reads TGTGCCAGCAGCTTAACGGGAGGAGGGTACAATGAGCAGTTCTTC.

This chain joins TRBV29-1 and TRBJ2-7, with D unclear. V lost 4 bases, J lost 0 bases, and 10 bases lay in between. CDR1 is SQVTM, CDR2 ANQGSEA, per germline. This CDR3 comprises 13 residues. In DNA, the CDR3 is TGCAGCGTTGTTGCGGATAGCTCCTACGAGCAGTACTTC. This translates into CSVVADSSYEQYF.

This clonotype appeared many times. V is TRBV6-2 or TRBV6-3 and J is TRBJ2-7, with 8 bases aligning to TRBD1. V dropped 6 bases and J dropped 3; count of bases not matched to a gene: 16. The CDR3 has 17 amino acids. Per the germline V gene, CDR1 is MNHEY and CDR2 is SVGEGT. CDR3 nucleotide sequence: TGTGCCAGCAGACCTTCGACAGGGGTGGTTTCGATCTACGAGCAGTACTTC. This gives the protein CASRPSTGVVSIYEQYF.

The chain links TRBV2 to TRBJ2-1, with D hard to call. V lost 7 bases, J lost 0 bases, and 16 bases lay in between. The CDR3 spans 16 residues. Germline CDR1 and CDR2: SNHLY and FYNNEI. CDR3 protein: CASKDPLAFSYNEQFF. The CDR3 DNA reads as TGTGCCAGCAAGGACCCATTAGCCTTCTCCTACAATGAGCAGTTCTTC.

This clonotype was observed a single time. CDR3 loop: CASSVGSLVGDTQYF. The DNA of the CDR3 is TGTGCCAGCAGCGTAGGGAGCCTCGTTGGGGATACGCAGTATTTT. This chain connects TRBV9 to TRBJ2-3; no clear D. V shed 0 bases and J shed 6 bases, with 14 bases lying between them. Per the germline V gene, CDR1 is SGDLS and CDR2 is YYNGEE. The CDR3 loop spans 15 amino acids.

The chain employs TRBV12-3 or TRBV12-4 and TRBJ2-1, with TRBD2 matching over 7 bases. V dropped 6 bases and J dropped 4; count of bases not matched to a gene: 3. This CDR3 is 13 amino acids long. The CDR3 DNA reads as TGTGCCAGCAGACCGGGAGGATACAATGAGCAGTTCTTC. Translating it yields CASRPGGYNEQFF.

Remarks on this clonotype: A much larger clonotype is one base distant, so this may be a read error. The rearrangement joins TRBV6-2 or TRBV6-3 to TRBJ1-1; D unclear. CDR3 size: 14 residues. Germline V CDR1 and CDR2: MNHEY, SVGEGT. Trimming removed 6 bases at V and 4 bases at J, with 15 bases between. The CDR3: CASSPQMGSTEAFF. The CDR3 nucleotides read TGTGCCAGCAGCCCCCAAATGGGGAGCACTGAAGCTTTCTTT.

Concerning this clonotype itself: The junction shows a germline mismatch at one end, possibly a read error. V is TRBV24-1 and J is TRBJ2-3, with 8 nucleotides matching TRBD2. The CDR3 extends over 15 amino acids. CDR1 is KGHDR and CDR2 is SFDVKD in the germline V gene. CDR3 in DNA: TGTGCCACCCGAGGGCCAGCGGGGGAATTAGATACGCGGTATTTT. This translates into CATRGPAGELDTRYF.

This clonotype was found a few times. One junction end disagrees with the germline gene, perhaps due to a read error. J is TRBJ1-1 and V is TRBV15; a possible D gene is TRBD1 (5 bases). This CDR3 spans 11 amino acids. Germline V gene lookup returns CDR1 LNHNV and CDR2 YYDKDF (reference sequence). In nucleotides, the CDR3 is TGTGCAACCAGGATGAACAGGGAAGCTTTCTTT. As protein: CATRMNREAFF. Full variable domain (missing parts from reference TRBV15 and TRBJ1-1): DAMVIQNPRYQVTQFGKPVTLSCSQTLNHNVMYWYQQKSSQAPKLLFHYYDKDFNNEADTPDNFQSRRPNTSFCFLDIRSPGLGDTAMYLCATRMNREAFFGQGTRLTVV.

This chain's CDR3 is CASSLTGGEYEQYF. The CDR3, as DNA: TGTGCCAGCAGTTTGACAGGGGGCGAGTACGAGCAGTACTTC. The J gene is TRBJ2-7, the V gene TRBV27; 10 nucleotides match TRBD1. This CDR3 comprises 14 residues. Germline V gives CDR1 MNHEY, CDR2 SMNVEV (reference sequence). V lost 3 bases, J lost 4 bases, and 3 bases stayed unmatched.

The CDR3 sequence: CASSLFTGWRPETQYF. CDR3 nucleotide sequence: TGCGCCAGCAGCTTGTTCACAGGGTGGAGACCAGAGACCCAGTACTTC. V usage is TRBV5-1 and J usage is TRBJ2-5, with D maybe TRBD1 (6 bases). Germline V lookup: CDR1 SGHRS, CDR2 YFSETQ. The ends were cut back, 1 base at V and 4 bases at J, with 17 bases in the middle. CDR3 length: 16 amino acids.

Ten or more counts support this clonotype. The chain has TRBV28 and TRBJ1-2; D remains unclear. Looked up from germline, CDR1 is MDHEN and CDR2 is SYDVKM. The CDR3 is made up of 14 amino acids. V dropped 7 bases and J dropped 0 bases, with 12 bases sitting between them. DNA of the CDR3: TGTGCCAGCAAGGATGGCCCAGCTAACTATGGCTACACCTTC. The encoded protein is CASKDGPANYGYTF.

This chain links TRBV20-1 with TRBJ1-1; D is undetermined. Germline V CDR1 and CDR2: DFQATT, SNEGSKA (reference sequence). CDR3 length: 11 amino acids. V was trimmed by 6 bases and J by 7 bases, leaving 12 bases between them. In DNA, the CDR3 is TGCAGTGCCCGTTACAGACTTGAAGCTTTCTTT. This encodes CSARYRLEAFF.

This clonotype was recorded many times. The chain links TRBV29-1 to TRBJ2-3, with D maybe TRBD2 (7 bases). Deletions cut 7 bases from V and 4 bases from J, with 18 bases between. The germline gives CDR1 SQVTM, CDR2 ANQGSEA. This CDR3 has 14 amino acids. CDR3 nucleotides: TGCAGCGCCGGAGAGGGGGGGCGACCAGATACGCAGTATTTT. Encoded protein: CSAGEGGRPDTQYF.

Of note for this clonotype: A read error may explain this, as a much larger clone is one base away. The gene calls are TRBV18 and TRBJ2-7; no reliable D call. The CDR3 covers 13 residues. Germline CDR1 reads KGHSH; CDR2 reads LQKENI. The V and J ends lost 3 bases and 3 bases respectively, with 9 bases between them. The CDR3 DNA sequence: TGTGCCAGCTCACCTAAAGCTGGCTACGAGCAGTACTTC. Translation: CASSPKAGYEQYF.

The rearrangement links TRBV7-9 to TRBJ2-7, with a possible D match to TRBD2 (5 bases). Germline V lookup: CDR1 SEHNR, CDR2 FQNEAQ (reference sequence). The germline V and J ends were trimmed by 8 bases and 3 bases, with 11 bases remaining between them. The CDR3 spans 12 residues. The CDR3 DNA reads TGTGCCAGCGGGTTAACTAGCTACGAGCAGTACTTC. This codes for CASGLTSYEQYF.

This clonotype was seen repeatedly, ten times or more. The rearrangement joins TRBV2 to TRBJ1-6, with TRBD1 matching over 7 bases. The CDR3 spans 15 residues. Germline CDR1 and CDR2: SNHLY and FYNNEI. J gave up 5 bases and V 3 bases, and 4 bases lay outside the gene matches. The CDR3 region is CASSERQGNNSPLHF. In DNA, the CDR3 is TGTGCCAGCAGTGAGAGACAGGGAAATAATTCACCCCTCCACTTT. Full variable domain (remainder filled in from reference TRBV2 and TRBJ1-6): EPEVTQTPSHQVTQMGQEVILRCVPISNHLYFYWYRQILGQKVEFLVSFYNNEISEKSEIFDDQFSVERPDGSNFTLKIRSTKLEDSAMYFCASSERQGNNSPLHFGNGTRLTVT.

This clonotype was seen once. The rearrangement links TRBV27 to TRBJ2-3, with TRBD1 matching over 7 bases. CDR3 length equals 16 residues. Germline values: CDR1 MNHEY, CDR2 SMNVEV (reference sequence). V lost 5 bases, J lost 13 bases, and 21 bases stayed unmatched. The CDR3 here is CASSLQGGYPSDAKYF. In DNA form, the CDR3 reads TGTGCCAGCAGTCTCCAAGGGGGCTATCCTTCAGATGCGAAGTATTTT.